Below, 6 T cell receptor beta chains from the same sample are listed, as sequenced in a study of shared clonotypes between healthy human individuals. CD45RO-negative CD8 cells positively selected for CCR7 made up the naive population, which excluded terminally differentiated effector memory CD45RA+ cells. Generated by immunoSEQ multiplex PCR, the TCRdb table keeps only in-frame clones and is missing some. The sample yields around 600,000 clones, 85% to 95% seen once. Specimen: naive CD8+ T cells sorted from blood. These TCRs come from a woman under 40 in good health.

DNA of the CDR3: TGCAGCTTCTCCGGGACTAGCGGGAGGATTGAGCAGTTCTTC. Its protein is CSFSGTSGRIEQFF. This chain connects TRBV29-1 to TRBJ2-1; 15 bases fit TRBD2. This CDR3 spans 14 amino acids. The V gene's germline CDR1 is SQVTM and CDR2 ANQGSEA. V was clipped by 8 bases and J by 9 bases; unmatched bases: 8.

This clone was found a few times. V is TRBV19 and J is TRBJ1-1, with no clear D. Per germline, CDR1 LNHDA and CDR2 SQIVND (reference sequence). V lost 9 bases and J lost 4, with 12 bases in between. The CDR3 totals 12 residues. In nucleotides, the CDR3 is TGTGCCAGCCTGAGCCGGGGCACTGAAGCTTTCTTT. Protein product: CASLSRGTEAFF.

This clone turned up a few times. The chain carries TRBV19 and TRBJ1-2; TRBD1 matches 9 bases. V lost 10 bases and J lost 7; bases outside the gene matches: 7. From germline, CDR1 is LNHDA and CDR2 SQIVND (reference sequence). The CDR3 length is 12 residues. The CDR3 here is CAIGPGQGGYTF. CDR3 DNA sequence: TGTGCCATCGGACCGGGACAGGGTGGCTACACCTTC.

The V gene is TRBV7-8, the J gene TRBJ2-5; D not certain. CDR3 length: 13 amino acids. Trimming stripped 1 base from V and 3 bases from J, with 6 bases between. Germline CDR1 reads SGHVS; CDR2 reads FQNEAQ. In nucleotides, the CDR3 is TGTGCCAGCAGCTTAGACTGGGAAGAGACCCAGTACTTC. Residues: CASSLDWEETQYF.

This CDR3 is CASGHTNTGELFF. DNA of the CDR3: TGTGCCTCGGGACACACGAACACCGGGGAGCTGTTTTTT. The chain links TRBV19 to TRBJ2-2, with a tentative D call TRBD1 (6 bases). Germline-derived CDR1 and CDR2 are LNHDA and SQIVND (reference sequence). The CDR3 totals 13 residues. V lost 11 bases, J lost 0 bases, and 10 bases lay in between.

This clone turned up a few times. The chain employs TRBV11-2 and TRBJ2-7; perhaps TRBD2 as D (5 bases). The V and J ends lost 8 bases and 2 bases respectively, with 16 bases between them. The CDR3 has 14 amino acids. CDR1 SGHAT and CDR2 FQNNGV come from the germline V gene. CDR3 residues: CASGLLGDAYEQYF. The CDR3 bases are TGTGCCAGCGGGCTTTTGGGAGACGCCTACGAGCAGTACTTC.